One and the same sample provided the 11 T cell receptor beta chains below, sequenced in a study of OX40 agonist ivuxolimab in advanced cancers. This table comes from immunoSEQ multiplex PCR, and its TCRdb copy is limited to in-frame clones, with some not included. The sample includes roughly 50,000 clones, approximately 88% seen only once; the top ten take around 12%. Sequenced here: CD4+ or CD8+ T cells sorted from blood, sampled in a trial of the OX40 agonist ivuxolimab. Every receptor here comes from an adult with an advanced solid tumor such as melanoma, head and neck, liver or kidney cancer.

This clone occurred a few times. This chain links TRBV18 with TRBJ2-3; D not certain. V was cut by 4 bases and J by 4 bases, with 15 bases left in between. The length of the CDR3 is 15 residues. Germline V gene sequence: CDR1 KGHSH, CDR2 LQKENI. The CDR3 here is CASSRFSFGADTQYF. The CDR3 bases are TGTGCCAGCTCACGCTTCAGCTTTGGTGCAGATACGCAGTATTTT.

The genes are TRBV7-2 and TRBJ2-3, with D uncertain. Germline V gene data show CDR1 as SGHTA and CDR2 as FQGNSA. Trimming took off 2 bases at V and 2 bases at J, with 8 bases between the two ends. The CDR3 runs to 14 residues. The CDR3 sequence is CASSLLSVTDTQYF. Written as DNA, the CDR3 is TGTGCCAGCAGCTTATTGTCGGTCACAGATACGCAGTATTTT.

This clone was observed a few times. V usage is TRBV21-1 and J usage is TRBJ2-7; the table's D call of TRBD1 was not tested on the DNA. TRBV21-1 is shown as a pseudogene. This CDR3 region has 15 residues. Written as DNA, the CDR3 is TGTGCCAGCAGCAAAGGAAAAGGGGCCTCCTACGAGCAGTACGTC. Protein: CASSKGKGASYEQYV.

The V call is TRBV11-1, the J call TRBJ2-3; TRBD1 might be the D (6 bases). With 1 base removed from V and 4 bases from J, the gap between germline ends came to 6 bases. CDR1 is SGHAT, CDR2 FQDESV, per germline (reference sequence). This CDR3 spans 13 amino acids. CDR3 protein: CASSLDRADTQYF. The CDR3 bases are TGTGCCAGCAGCTTAGACAGGGCAGATACGCAGTATTTT.

The V and J genes are TRBV7-7 and TRBJ2-4; no clear D gene. The germline CDR1 and CDR2 sequences are SSHAT and FNYEAQ (reference sequence). This CDR3 has 13 residues. Trimming took off 5 bases at V and 6 bases at J, with 11 bases between the two ends. The CDR3, as DNA: TGTGCCAGCAGCCCAGACGATTTAAACATTCAGTACTTC. Protein sequence: CASSPDDLNIQYF.

The chain recombines TRBV5-1 with TRBJ2-7; no clear D. From germline, CDR1 is SGHRS and CDR2 YFSETQ. Trimming shortened V by 4 bases and J by 2 bases, and 10 bases separated the two germline ends. The CDR3 is 13 amino acids. CDR3 in amino acids: CASSAGEPYEQYF. DNA of the CDR3: TGCGCCAGCAGCGCCGGTGAACCCTACGAGCAGTACTTC.

This CDR3 reads CASSPAGGDYGYTF. Here the CDR3 DNA reads TGTGCCAGCTCACCGGCCGGGGGGGATTATGGCTACACCTTC. The gene calls are TRBV18 and TRBJ1-2; a weak D match, TRBD1 (5 bases). Trimming stripped 3 bases from V and 5 bases from J, with 13 bases between. The CDR3 consists of 14 residues. Germline CDR1 KGHSH, CDR2 LQKENI.

This chain connects TRBV6-5 to TRBJ2-1; possible D gene TRBD2, 6 bases. Germline-derived CDR1 and CDR2 are MNHEY and SVGAGI. V lost 6 bases, J lost 3 bases, and 12 bases lay in between. The CDR3 runs 14 residues. CDR3 DNA: TGTGCCAGCAGAGAGGGACTGATCTACAATGAGCAGTTCTTC. Translating gives CASREGLIYNEQFF.

This clone has only a few counts. This chain links TRBV27 with TRBJ2-2, with TRBD1 identical over 10 bases. The CDR3 runs 15 residues. The V segment lost 4 bases and the J segment 1 base; nucleotides outside the gene matches: 0. Germline-derived CDR1 and CDR2 are MNHEY and SMNVEV (reference sequence). The CDR3 DNA is TGTGCCAGCAGTTGGGACAGGGGGAACACCGGGGAGCTGTTTTTT. Protein: CASSWDRGNTGELFF.

The chain carries TRBV2 and TRBJ2-5; 11 bases agree with TRBD2. Trimming at V came to 6 bases and at J to 4 bases, leaving 10 bases not matched to a gene. From germline, CDR1 is SNHLY and CDR2 FYNNEI. The CDR3 covers 16 residues. CDR3 in DNA: TGTGCCAGCAGGGGAAGTAGCGGGGGGGAAATAGAGACCCAGTACTTC. Encoded protein: CASRGSSGGEIETQYF.

V and J are TRBV9 and TRBJ1-4, with D unresolved. CDR1 is SGDLS, CDR2 YYNGEE, per germline. Trimming left V 4 bases short and J 3 bases short, with 10 bases between. The CDR3 has 14 amino acids. In nucleotides, the CDR3 is TGTGCCAGCAGCTCCCGGGCCTCTAATGAAAAACTGTTTTTT. Translated: CASSSRASNEKLFF.